Sequencing of this T cell receptor (beta chain) was carried out in a study of blood T cell repertoires in COVID-19. Study context: Italy, Spain and the United States were the sources of the convalescent and acute COVID-19 samples.

Many counts were recorded for this clone. How the authors handled the data: Reference gene primer amplification in the assay estimated nucleated cell counts. Clones were sequenced by immunoSEQ multiplex PCR, and TCRdb holds only the in-frame ones, with some missing. V and J calls and clone size are those listed in that table; D and trimming were worked out from the DNA. Seen here are some 400,000 clones, roughly 86% observed once, and the top ten hold 10%. Seattle researchers signed up patients amid active infection and tracked them longitudinally. The receptor was derived from a woman younger than 45 with COVID-19, enrolled during active disease. Sequencing was done on a sample of peripheral blood.

DNA of the CDR3: TGTGCCAGCAGTTACTCGAATAGCGGCACCGGGGAGCTGTTTTTT. Translated, it gives CASSYSNSGTGELFF. V and J are TRBV6-5 and TRBJ2-2; possibly TRBD2 for D (6 bases). The length of the CDR3 is 15 residues. V gave up 0 bases and J gave up 4 bases, with 9 bases separating them. From germline, CDR1 is MNHEY and CDR2 SVGAGI.